This TCR beta chain was recorded in a study of blood T cell repertoires in COVID-19. Looking at the study overall: Researchers got acute and convalescent COVID-19 samples from the United States, Italy and Spain.

Original data processing: Reference gene primer amplification gave nucleated cell count estimates. Profiling relied on immunoSEQ multiplex PCR, and the TCRdb table lists in-frame clones only, not all of them. D and trimming were read from the DNA, whereas the V and J calls and clone size are those reported in that table. The sample has some 190,000 clones, roughly 89% seen once. The study drew participants aged 18 to 89 years from some 23 US areas. V lost 4 bases, J lost 3 bases, and 5 bases stayed unmatched. The germline V gene has CDR1 LNHDA and CDR2 SQIVND (reference sequence). The CDR3 is 15 amino acids.

The chain uses TRBV19 and TRBJ2-2; TRBD1 matches 7 bases. Input material: PBMCs or T cells enriched from blood (not recorded which). This TCR was recovered from a woman aged 40 to 50 with acute COVID-19. The CDR3 protein is CASSTQGWDTGELFF. In DNA form, the CDR3 reads TGTGCCAGTAGTACACAGGGGTGGGACACCGGGGAGCTGTTTTTT.